Reported below is one TCR beta chain. Its antigen is as yet unknown. This sample was taken from a study of T cell responses to AZD1222 COVID-19 vaccine. General study points: Baseline serology detected seropositivity in only 5 or 6 AZD1222 recipients.

Sequencing used immunoSEQ multiplex PCR; TCRdb keeps in-frame clones, though not all of them. In the table there are 70,000 or so clones, over 65% of which are singletons. V shed 4 bases and J 5 bases; nucleotides not matched to a gene: 3. Germline V lookup: CDR1 SNHLY, CDR2 FYNNEI. This CDR3 is built from 13 residues. This TCR was recovered from an adult who received the AZD1222 COVID-19 vaccine. The sample was peripheral blood, taken 28 days after the second AZD1222 dose. The chain uses TRBV2 and TRBJ1-1, with TRBD1 identical over 8 bases. CDR3 amino acids: CASSGRGRTEAFF. The CDR3 region has the DNA TGTGCCAGCAGTGGCAGGGGGCGAACTGAAGCTTTCTTT. Based on the CDR3 plus reference TRBV2 and TRBJ1-1, the full variable domain is EPEVTQTPSHQVTQMGQEVILRCVPISNHLYFYWYRQILGQKVEFLVSFYNNEISEKSEIFDDQFSVERPDGSNFTLKIRSTKLEDSAMYFCASSGRGRTEAFFGQGTRLTVV.